Presented here are 10 T cell receptor beta chains from one specimen sequenced in a study of CD8 T cells in ankylosing spondylitis. TCRdb re-called the 5' RACE reads through MiXCR, storing one row per CDR3 protein. The data contain approximately 100,000 distinct CDR3 sequences, about 8.3% of them singletons. The sequenced material came from blood, either unsorted or a sorted T cell fraction (not recorded which). These receptors all stem from a male donor with ankylosing spondylitis or in good health (not recorded which).

This clonotype came up many times. The genes are TRBV3-1 and TRBJ2-7; D ambiguous. CDR3 length equals 11 residues. Germline V gives CDR1 LGHDT, CDR2 YNNKEL (reference sequence). Trimming pared 6 bases from V and 1 base from J, leaving 4 bases between. CDR3 protein: CASRNSYEQYF. DNA of the CDR3: TGTGCCAGCAGAAATTCCTACGAGCAGTACTTC.

CDR3 sequence reads: CASGAAQGKETQYF. CDR3 bases: TGTGCCAGCGGGGCGGCACAGGGTAAAGAGACCCAGTACTTC. V gene TRBV19 combines with J gene TRBJ2-5; TRBD1 is a possible D gene (6 bases). CDR1 is LNHDA and CDR2 is SQIVND in the germline V gene (reference sequence). Trimming removed 9 bases at V and 3 bases at J, with 17 bases between. The CDR3 consists of 14 residues. Using reference TRBV19 and TRBJ2-5 for the parts outside the CDR3, the full variable domain is DGGITQSPKYLFRKEGQNVTLSCEQNLNHDAMYWYRQDPGQGLRLIYYSQIVNDFQKGDIAEGYSVSREKKESFPLTVTSAQKNPTAFYLCASGAAQGKETQYFGPGTRLLVL.

This clonotype was counted at least ten times. CDR3 sequence (DNA): TGTGCCAGCAGCTCACACGGGGCGGATGGCTACACCTTC. This encodes CASSSHGADGYTF. The chain joins TRBV7-9 to TRBJ1-2; D may be TRBD1 (5 bases). In germline, CDR1 is SEHNR, CDR2 FQNEAQ (reference sequence). Trimming cost V 4 bases and J 6 bases, with 12 bases left between them. This CDR3 is 13 amino acids long.

This clonotype was seen at least ten times. This chain joins TRBV4-2 and TRBJ2-7, with no clear D. The CDR3 runs to 14 residues. Trimming cost V 0 bases and J 3 bases, with 9 bases left between them. Germline V gives CDR1 LGHNA, CDR2 YNFKEQ. The chain's CDR3 is CASSQERAVYEQYF. CDR3 in DNA: TGTGCCAGCAGCCAAGAGCGAGCAGTCTACGAGCAGTACTTC.

This clonotype has ten or more counts. This sequence joins TRBV11-1 and TRBJ2-2; 9 bases are shared with TRBD2. The CDR3 spans 19 residues. The V and J ends lost 1 base and 3 bases, in that order; junction bases with no gene match: 12. The V gene's germline CDR1 is SGHAT and CDR2 FQDESV (reference sequence). DNA for the CDR3: TGTGCCAGCAGCTTAGGCGGCTTAGCGGGAGAGCGGGACACCGGGGAGCTGTTTTTT. Its protein product is CASSLGGLAGERDTGELFF.

Many counts were recorded for this clonotype. V usage is TRBV20-1 and J usage is TRBJ2-1; D is unclear. This CDR3 is built from 13 residues. Germline V gene data show CDR1 as DFQATT and CDR2 as SNEGSKA (reference sequence). V was trimmed by 1 base and J by 5 bases, leaving 9 bases between them. The CDR3 DNA reads as TGCAGTGCTAGAGCTTACAGCCACAATGAGCAGTTCTTC. This gives the protein CSARAYSHNEQFF.

This clonotype occurred many times. The chain joins TRBV7-2 to TRBJ2-5; D assignment may be TRBD1 or TRBD2 (5 bases each). CDR1 SGHTA and CDR2 FQGNSA come from the germline V gene. The CDR3 is 14 residues long. Trimming pared 3 bases from V and 5 bases from J, leaving 13 bases between. CDR3 in amino acids: CASSLGTVLETQYF. In DNA form, the CDR3 reads TGTGCCAGCAGCTTGGGGACGGTGCTGGAGACCCAGTACTTC.

The chain couples TRBV4-3 to TRBJ1-1; D is ambiguous. Germline loops: CDR1 LGHNA, CDR2 YSLEER. The CDR3 is made up of 15 amino acids. The V end was cut by 0 bases, the J end by 2 bases, with 10 bases between. As DNA, the CDR3 is TGCGCCAGCAGCCAAGAAGGCTGGAGCAACACTGAAGCTTTCTTT. Amino acids: CASSQEGWSNTEAFF.

The table lists this clonotype with many counts. V usage is TRBV3-1 and J usage is TRBJ2-2, with D possibly TRBD1 on 5 matching bases. In germline, CDR1 is LGHDT, CDR2 YNNKEL (reference sequence). V lost 9 bases and J lost 2, with 13 bases in between. The CDR3 is 14 amino acids. The CDR3 protein is CASSEQVNTGELFF. CDR3 coding DNA: TGTGCCAGTTCAGAACAGGTCAACACCGGGGAGCTGTTTTTT. Full variable domain (missing parts from reference TRBV3-1 and TRBJ2-2): DTAVSQTPKYLVTQMGNDKSIKCEQNLGHDTMYWYKQDSKKFLKIMFSYNNKELIINETVPNRFSPKSPDKAHLNLHINSLELGDSAVYFCASSEQVNTGELFFGEGSRLTVL.

This clonotype came up many times. The rearrangement joins TRBV4-3 to TRBJ2-2; 10 bases are shared with TRBD2. Per the germline V gene, CDR1 is LGHNA and CDR2 is YSLEER. There are 17 residues in the CDR3. Losses at the gene ends were 2 bases for V and 13 bases for J; bases not matched to a gene: 16. Written as DNA, the CDR3 is TGCGCCAGCAGCCAACGGACTAGCGGAGCCTACCGGGGCGGGCTGTTTTTT. Encoded protein: CASSQRTSGAYRGGLFF.